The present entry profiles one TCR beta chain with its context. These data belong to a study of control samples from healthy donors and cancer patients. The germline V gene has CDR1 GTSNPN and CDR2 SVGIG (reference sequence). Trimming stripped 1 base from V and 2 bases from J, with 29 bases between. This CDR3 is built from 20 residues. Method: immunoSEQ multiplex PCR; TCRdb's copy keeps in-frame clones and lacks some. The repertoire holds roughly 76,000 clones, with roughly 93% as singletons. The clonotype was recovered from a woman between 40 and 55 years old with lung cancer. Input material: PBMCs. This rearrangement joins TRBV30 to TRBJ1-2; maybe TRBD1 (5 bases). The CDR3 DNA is TGTGCCTGGAGTGGCGCAGGGTACCGGGACGGATTATCACCCAACTATGGCTACACCTTC. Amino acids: CAWSGAGYRDGLSPNYGYTF.